Listed below are T cell receptor beta chains from one sample, sequenced in a study of T cell repertoires in ileal Crohn's disease. Profiling relied on immunoSEQ multiplex PCR, and the TCRdb table lists in-frame clones only, not all of them. The sample yields roughly 62,000 clones, 85% to 90% seen once. The sequencing input was ileal tissue. These receptors came from an adult with Crohn's disease. Each CDR3 is given with its conserved first and last residue. Fields, in order: V gene, J gene, clone size, D gene, CDR3 DNA, CDR3 protein. A D gene is named only where the DNA matches it firmly. Not every row has a clone size; where given, it reads once, few, many or a size class.

TRBV6-5	TRBJ2-5	NA	TRBD1	TGTGCCAGCGGGACAGGGATCGAAGAGACCCAGTACTTC	CASGTGIEETQYF
TRBV14	TRBJ2-1	once	TRBD1	TGTGCCAGCAGCCAACCACAGGGGTTAGGTGAGCAGTTCTTC	CASSQPQGLGEQFF
TRBV5-1	TRBJ1-4	NA	NA	TGCGCCAGCAGCTTGCAGGGTACAACTAATGAAAAACTGTTTTTT	CASSLQGTTNEKLFF
TRBV7-8	TRBJ2-4	once	NA	TGTGCCAGCAGCTTAGCCCAGGGCAACATTCAGTACTTC	CASSLAQGNIQYF
TRBV19	TRBJ2-1	NA	TRBD2	TGTGCCAGTAGTAGCGGGGGGGGAGATGAGCAGTTCTTC	CASSSGGGDEQFF
TRBV7-9	TRBJ2-2	NA	TRBD2	TGTGCCAGCACCATAGCGGGAGGGAACACCGGGGAGCTGTTTTTT	CASTIAGGNTGELFF
TRBV15	TRBJ2-1	NA	TRBD1	TGTGCCACCAGCCCTGAGGGACAGGGGGTGTACAATGAGCAGTTCTTC	CATSPEGQGVYNEQFF
TRBV18	TRBJ1-2	NA	NA	TGTGCCAGCTCACCACCGCGTGGGGCGCTTGGCTACACCTTC	CASSPPRGALGYTF
TRBV19	TRBJ1-6	NA	NA	TGTGCCAGTAGTAGACAGGCTAACCATTCACCCCTCCACTTT	CASSRQANHSPLHF
TRBV5-8	TRBJ1-5	NA	NA	TGTGCCAGCAGCTTGGGGAGTCAGCCCCAGCATTTT	CASSLGSQPQHF
TRBV27	TRBJ1-2	NA	NA	TGTGCCAGCAGGAAAGGGACGTTAAGGGAGGATGGCTACACCTTC	CASRKGTLREDGYTF
TRBV29-1	TRBJ1-2	NA	TRBD1	TGCAGCGTTGGGGGACAGGGGAACTATGGCTACACCTTC	CSVGGQGNYGYTF
TRBV27	TRBJ2-7	NA	NA	TGTGCCAGCCAGACTAGTGGGAGCTCCTACGAGCAGTACTTC	CASQTSGSSYEQYF
TRBV6-1	TRBJ1-2	NA	NA	TGTGCCAGCAGTGAAGATTTGGCCGGGGGAAACTATGGCTACACCTTC	CASSEDLAGGNYGYTF
TRBV5-4	TRBJ2-1	NA	NA	TGTGCCAGCAGCTTGCGAGCCGGGGATGAGCAGTTCTTC	CASSLRAGDEQFF
TRBV11-2	TRBJ1-1	few	NA	TGTGCCAGCAGCTTAGGAACAGCCGCTGAAGCTTTCTTT	CASSLGTAAEAFF
TRBV5-6	TRBJ2-1	once	TRBD2	TGTGCCAGCAGCTTGGTGGCTAGCGGGATCGATGAGCAGTTCTTC	CASSLVASGIDEQFF
TRBV28	TRBJ2-1	NA	TRBD2	TGTGCCAGCAGCGGGGGGGCGCTCTCCTACAATGAGCAGTTCTTC	CASSGGALSYNEQFF
TRBV19	TRBJ1-1	NA	NA	TGTGCCAGTAGCACAGAAGTTAACACTGAAGCTTTCTTT	CASSTEVNTEAFF
TRBV30	TRBJ2-7	NA	TRBD1	TGTGCCTGGAGTGGTGGACAGGGGGCGAATTACTACTCCTACGAGCAGTACTTC	CAWSGGQGANYYSYEQYF
TRBV28	TRBJ2-1	NA	TRBD2	TGTGCCAGCAGTTTAGAGCGGGGGGGGCGAGAGCAGTTCTTC	CASSLERGGREQFF
TRBV27	TRBJ2-7	NA	TRBD2	TGTGCCAGCACCCCTATAGCGGGAGGCTCCAGCAAGCAGTACTTC	CASTPIAGGSSKQYF
TRBV5-1	TRBJ2-1	NA	TRBD1	TGCGCCAGCAGCGCTGGACAGGGTTATTACAATGAGCAGTTCTTC	CASSAGQGYYNEQFF
TRBV6-4	TRBJ1-4	NA	TRBD1	TGTGCCAGCAGTGACTCACCCCTGTTTCGGAAACAGGGGGCTCACGAAAAACTGTTTTTT	CASSDSPLFRKQGAHEKLFF